This T cell receptor (beta chain) was documented in a study of OX40 agonist ivuxolimab in advanced cancers. Overall study: At 0.01 to 10 mg/kg, ivuxolimab was administered intravenously to patients every 2 weeks. Study-wide results and caveats: At doses 0.1 to 3.0 mg/kg, CD4+ and CD8+ clones expanded.

Details on this clone: Its antigen is unidentified.

Trimming left V 0 bases short and J 1 base short, with 12 bases between. The CDR3 is 16 residues long. Germline-derived CDR1 and CDR2 are MNHNY and SVGAGI (reference sequence). The repertoire was sequenced with immunoSEQ multiplex PCR; TCRdb's copy has only in-frame clones and lacks some. The sample shows 85,000 to 100,000 clones, 70% to 90% of them seen only once. Sample: CD4+ or CD8+ T cells sorted from blood, taken in a trial of the OX40 agonist ivuxolimab. The TCR originated in an adult with an advanced solid tumor such as melanoma, head and neck, liver or kidney cancer. The chain combines TRBV6-6 with TRBJ1-2; D call uncertain. The CDR3: CASSYSMTRDNYGYTF. CDR3 bases: TGTGCCAGCAGTTACTCGATGACACGCGATAACTATGGCTACACCTTC.